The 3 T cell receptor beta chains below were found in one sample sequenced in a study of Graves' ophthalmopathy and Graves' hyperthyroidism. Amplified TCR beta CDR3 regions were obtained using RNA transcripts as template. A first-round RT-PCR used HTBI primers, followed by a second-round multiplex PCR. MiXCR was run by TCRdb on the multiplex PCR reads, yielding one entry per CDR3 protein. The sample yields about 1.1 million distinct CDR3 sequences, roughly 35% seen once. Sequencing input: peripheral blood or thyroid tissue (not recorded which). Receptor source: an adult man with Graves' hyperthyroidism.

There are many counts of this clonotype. The CDR3 bases are TGTGCCAGCAGCGACCCTTACTCGGGAAGCGTACCCTCCTACGAGCAGTACTTC. As protein: CASSDPYSGSVPSYEQYF. This chain links TRBV7-8 with TRBJ2-7; TRBD2 might be the D (5 bases). V gave up 5 bases and J gave up 0 bases, with 23 bases separating them. CDR1 is SGHVS and CDR2 is FQNEAQ in the germline V gene. This CDR3 contains 18 residues.

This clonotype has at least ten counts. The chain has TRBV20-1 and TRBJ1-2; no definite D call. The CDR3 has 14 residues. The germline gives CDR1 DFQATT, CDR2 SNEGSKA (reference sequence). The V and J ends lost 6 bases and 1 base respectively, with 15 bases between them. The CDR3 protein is CSAADVGINYGYTF. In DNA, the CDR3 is TGCAGTGCCGCAGACGTCGGAATTAACTATGGCTACACCTTC.

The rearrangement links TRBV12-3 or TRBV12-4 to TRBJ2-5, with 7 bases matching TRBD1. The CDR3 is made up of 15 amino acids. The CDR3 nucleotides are TGTGCTAGTGGTTCAGGGGGTGACAGTCAAGAGACCCAGTACTTC. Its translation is CASGSGGDSQETQYF.